This T cell receptor (beta chain) was documented in a study of vaccination effects on CD4 cells after COVID-19. Culturing for 10 to 11 days preceded CD4+ T cell isolation. The CDR3 is made up of 15 amino acids. Deletions cut 1 base from V and 0 bases from J, with 9 bases between. Looked up from germline, CDR1 is LGHNA and CDR2 is YNFKEQ. About this clone: Its specificity is not known.

Some clones are missing from TCRdb's copy, which holds only in-frame ones; the method was immunoSEQ multiplex PCR. The data contain fewer than 75,000 clones, 77% of them seen just once; the ten biggest clones take up roughly 2%. The TCR originated in a human donor who received a COVID-19 vaccine. Sequencing used CD4+ T cells from PBMCs cultured without peptide, obtained before COVID-19 vaccination. The chain uses TRBV4-2 and TRBJ2-5; D is uncertain. CDR3 sequence (DNA): TGTGCCAGCAGCCAAGGGCAAGGTGACCAAGAGACCCAGTACTTC. It translates to CASSQGQGDQETQYF.